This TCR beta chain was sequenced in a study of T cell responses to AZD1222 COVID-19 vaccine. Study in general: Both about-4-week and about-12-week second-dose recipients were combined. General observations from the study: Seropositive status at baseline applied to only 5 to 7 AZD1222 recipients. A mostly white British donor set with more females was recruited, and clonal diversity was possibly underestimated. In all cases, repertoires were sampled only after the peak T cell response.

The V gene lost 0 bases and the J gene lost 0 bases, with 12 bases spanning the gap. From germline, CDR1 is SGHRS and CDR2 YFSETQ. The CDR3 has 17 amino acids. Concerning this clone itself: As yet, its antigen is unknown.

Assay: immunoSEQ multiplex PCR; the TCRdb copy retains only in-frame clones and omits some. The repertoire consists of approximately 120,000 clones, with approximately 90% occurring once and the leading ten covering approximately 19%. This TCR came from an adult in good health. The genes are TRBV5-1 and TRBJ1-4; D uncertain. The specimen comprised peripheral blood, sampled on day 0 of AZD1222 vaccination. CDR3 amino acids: CASSLGTATATNEKLFF. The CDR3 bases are TGCGCCAGCAGCTTGGGTACAGCTACAGCAACTAATGAAAAACTGTTTTTT. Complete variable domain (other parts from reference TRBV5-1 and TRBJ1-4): KAGVTQTPRYLIKTRGQQVTLSCSPISGHRSVSWYQQTPGQGLQFLFEYFSETQRNKGNFPGRFSGRQFSNSRSEMNVSTLELGDSALYLCASSLGTATATNEKLFFGSGTQLSVL.